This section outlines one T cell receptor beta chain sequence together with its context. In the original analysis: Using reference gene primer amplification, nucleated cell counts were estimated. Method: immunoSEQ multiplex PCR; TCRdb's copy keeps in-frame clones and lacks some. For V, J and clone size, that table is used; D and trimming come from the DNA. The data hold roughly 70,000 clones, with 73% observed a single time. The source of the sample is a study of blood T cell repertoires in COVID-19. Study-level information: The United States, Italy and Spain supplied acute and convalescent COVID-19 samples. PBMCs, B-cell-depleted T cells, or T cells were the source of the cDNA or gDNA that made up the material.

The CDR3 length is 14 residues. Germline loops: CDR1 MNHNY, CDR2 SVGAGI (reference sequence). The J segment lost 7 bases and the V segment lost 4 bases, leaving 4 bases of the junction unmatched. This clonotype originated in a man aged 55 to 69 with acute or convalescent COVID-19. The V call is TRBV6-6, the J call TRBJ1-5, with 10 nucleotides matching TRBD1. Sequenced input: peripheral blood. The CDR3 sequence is CASSSQGQGQPQHF. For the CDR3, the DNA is TGTGCCAGCAGTTCTCAGGGACAGGGGCAGCCCCAGCATTTT.